The entry below gives a single T cell receptor (beta chain) sequence along with its context. Its antigen is currently unknown. TCRdb reanalyzed the 5' RACE reads, giving one entry per CDR3 protein sequence and no DNA. This sample's clone table lists 200,000 to 250,000 distinct CDR3 sequences. This record comes from a study of monozygotic twins with inflammatory bowel disease. Overall study results and limits: Discordant twins showed the same repertoire similarity as concordant twins, possibly from limited power.

Germline CDR1 and CDR2: LNHNV and YYDKDF (reference sequence). This CDR3 is 15 amino acids long. Sequencing was performed on blood. This TCR was sampled from a human donor with ulcerative colitis or Crohn's disease, or a healthy co-twin of an affected twin (not recorded which). The chain is built from TRBV15 and TRBJ2-7; TCRdb's D call, TRBD1, is unchecked because there is no DNA. The CDR3 sequence: CATSRGDRGQDEQYF.